This T cell receptor (beta chain) derives from a study of blood T cell repertoires in COVID-19. Germline V gene lookup returns CDR1 SGHAT and CDR2 FQNNGV. The CDR3 extends over 13 amino acids. After removal of 6 bases from V and 5 bases from J, the junction contained 5 bases not matched to a gene. Method: immunoSEQ multiplex PCR; TCRdb's copy keeps in-frame clones and lacks some. The repertoire has tens of thousands of clones, roughly 80% of them found once; the top ten carry around a quarter. The chain couples TRBV11-2 to TRBJ2-5; 8 bases fit TRBD2. Input material: peripheral blood. The receptor was derived from a human donor in a cohort sampled during active COVID-19. The CDR3 bases are TGTGCCAGCAGTTTTAGCGGGGCGGAGACCCAGTACTTC. Protein: CASSFSGAETQYF.